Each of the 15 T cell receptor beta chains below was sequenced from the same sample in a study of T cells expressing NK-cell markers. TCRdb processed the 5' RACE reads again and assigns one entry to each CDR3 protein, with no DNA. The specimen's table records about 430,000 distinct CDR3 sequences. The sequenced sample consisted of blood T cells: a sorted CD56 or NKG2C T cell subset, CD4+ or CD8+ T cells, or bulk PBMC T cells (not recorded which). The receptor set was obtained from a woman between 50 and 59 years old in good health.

CDR3 region: CASSKRLESSYNEQFF. The chain uses TRBV11-3 and TRBJ2-1. The CDR3 sequence is 16 residues long. Germline assignment: CDR1 SGHNT and CDR2 YENEEA.

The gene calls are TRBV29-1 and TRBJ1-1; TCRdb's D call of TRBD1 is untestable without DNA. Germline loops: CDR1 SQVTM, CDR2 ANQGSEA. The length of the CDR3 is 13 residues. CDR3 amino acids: CSVAQGSGTEAFF. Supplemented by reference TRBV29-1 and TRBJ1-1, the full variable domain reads SAVISQKPSRDICQRGTSLTIQCQVDSQVTMMFWYRQQPGQSLTLIATANQGSEATYESGFVIDKFPISRPNLTFSTLTVSNMSPEDSSIYLCSVAQGSGTEAFFGQGTRLTVV.

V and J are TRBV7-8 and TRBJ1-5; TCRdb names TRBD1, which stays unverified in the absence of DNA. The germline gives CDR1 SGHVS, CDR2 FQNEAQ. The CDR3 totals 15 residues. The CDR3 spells CATTEGVRGNQPQHF.

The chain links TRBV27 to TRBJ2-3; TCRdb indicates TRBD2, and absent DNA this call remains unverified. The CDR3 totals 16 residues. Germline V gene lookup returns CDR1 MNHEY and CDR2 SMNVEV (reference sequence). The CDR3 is CASRRPTGGPTDTQYF.

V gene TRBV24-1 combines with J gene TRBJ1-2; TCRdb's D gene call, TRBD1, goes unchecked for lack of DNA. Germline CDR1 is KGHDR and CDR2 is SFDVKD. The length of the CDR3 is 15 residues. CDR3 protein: CATSKTGGSNYGYTF.

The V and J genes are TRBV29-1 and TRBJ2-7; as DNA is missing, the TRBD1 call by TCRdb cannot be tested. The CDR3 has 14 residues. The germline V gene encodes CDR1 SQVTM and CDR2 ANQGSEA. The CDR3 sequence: CSVYREGRAYEQYF.

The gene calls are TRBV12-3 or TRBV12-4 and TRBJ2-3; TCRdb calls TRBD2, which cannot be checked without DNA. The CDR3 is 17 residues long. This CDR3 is CASSRASGRAAADTQYF.

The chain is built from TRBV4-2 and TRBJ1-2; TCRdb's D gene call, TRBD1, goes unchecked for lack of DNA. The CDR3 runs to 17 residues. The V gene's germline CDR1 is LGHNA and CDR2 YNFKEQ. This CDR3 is CASSQVSRDRGRYGYTF.

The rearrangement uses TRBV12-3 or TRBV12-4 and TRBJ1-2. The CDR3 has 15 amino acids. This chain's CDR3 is CASRFGVLYNYGYTF.

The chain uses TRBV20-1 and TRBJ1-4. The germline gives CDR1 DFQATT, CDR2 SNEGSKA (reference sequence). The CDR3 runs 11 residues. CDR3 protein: CSAREGWKLFF.

The chain's CDR3 is CSAGSLGASGRAGTDTQYF. V and J are TRBV20-1 and TRBJ2-3; TCRdb's assignment of TRBD2 cannot be checked, as there is no DNA. The germline CDR1 and CDR2 sequences are DFQATT and SNEGSKA (reference sequence). The CDR3 is made up of 19 amino acids.

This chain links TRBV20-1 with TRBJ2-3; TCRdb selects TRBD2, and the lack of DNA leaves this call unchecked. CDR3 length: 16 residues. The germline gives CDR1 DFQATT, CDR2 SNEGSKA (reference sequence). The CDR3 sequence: CSARNQREGSTDTQYF.

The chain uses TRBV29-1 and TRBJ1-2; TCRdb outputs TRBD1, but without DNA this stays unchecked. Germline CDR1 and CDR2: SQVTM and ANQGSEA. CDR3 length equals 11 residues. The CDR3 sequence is CSVGQNYGYTF.

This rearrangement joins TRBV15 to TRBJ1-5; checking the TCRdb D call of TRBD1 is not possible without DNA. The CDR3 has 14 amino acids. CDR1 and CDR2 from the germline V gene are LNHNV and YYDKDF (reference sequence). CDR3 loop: CATQGQGADQPQHF.

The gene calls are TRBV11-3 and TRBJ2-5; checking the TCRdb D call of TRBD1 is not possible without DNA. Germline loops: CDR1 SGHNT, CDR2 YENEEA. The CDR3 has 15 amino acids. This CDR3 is CASSSGQVWPETQYF.